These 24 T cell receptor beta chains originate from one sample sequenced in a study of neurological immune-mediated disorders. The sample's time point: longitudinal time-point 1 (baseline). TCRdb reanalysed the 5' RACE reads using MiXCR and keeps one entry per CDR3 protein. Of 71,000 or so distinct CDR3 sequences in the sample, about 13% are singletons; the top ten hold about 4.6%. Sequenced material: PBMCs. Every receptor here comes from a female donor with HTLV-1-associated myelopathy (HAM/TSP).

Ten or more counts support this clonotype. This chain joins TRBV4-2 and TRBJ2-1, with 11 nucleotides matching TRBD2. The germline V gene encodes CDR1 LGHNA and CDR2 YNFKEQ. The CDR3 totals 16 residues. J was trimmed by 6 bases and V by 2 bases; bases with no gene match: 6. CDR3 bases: TGTGCCAGCAGCCAACCTACTAGCGGGGGAACCAATGAGCAGTTCTTC. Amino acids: CASSQPTSGGTNEQFF.

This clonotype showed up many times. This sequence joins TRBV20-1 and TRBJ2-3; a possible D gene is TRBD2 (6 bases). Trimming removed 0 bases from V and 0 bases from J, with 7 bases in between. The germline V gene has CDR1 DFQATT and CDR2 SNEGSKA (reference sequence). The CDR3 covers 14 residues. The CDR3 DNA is TGCAGTGCTAGAGATCTAGCGAGCACAGATACGCAGTATTTT. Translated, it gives CSARDLASTDTQYF.

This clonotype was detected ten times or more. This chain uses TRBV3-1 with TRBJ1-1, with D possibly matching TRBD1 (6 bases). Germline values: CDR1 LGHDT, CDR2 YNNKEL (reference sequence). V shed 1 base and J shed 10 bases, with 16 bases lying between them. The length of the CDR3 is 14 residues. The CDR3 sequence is CASSQAGAGGTAFF. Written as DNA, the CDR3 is TGTGCCAGCAGCCAAGCGGGGGCGGGGGGAACAGCTTTCTTT.

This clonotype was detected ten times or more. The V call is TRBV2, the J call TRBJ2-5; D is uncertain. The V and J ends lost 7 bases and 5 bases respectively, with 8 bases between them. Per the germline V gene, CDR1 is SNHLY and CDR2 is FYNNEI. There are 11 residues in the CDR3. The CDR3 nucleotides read TGTGCCAGCAACCCGACTGAGACCCAGTACTTC. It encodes CASNPTETQYF.

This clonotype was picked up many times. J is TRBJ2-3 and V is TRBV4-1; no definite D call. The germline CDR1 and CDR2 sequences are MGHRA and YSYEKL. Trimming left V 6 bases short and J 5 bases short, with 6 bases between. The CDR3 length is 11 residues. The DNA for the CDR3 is TGCGCCAGCAGGACGGAAGATACGCAGTATTTT. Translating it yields CASRTEDTQYF.

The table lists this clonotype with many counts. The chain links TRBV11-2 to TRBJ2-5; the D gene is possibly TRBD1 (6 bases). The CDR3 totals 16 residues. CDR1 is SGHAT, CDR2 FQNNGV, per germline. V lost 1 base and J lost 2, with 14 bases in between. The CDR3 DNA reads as TGTGCCAGCAGCTTAGGGGCAGGGGCCGTTCAAGAGACCCAGTACTTC. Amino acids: CASSLGAGAVQETQYF.

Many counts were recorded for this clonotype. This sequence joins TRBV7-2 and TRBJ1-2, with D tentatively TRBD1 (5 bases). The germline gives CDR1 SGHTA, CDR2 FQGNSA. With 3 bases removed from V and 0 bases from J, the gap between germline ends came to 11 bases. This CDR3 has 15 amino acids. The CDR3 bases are TGTGCCAGCAGCTTGGGACTGAAAGCTAACTATGGCTACACCTTC. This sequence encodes CASSLGLKANYGYTF.

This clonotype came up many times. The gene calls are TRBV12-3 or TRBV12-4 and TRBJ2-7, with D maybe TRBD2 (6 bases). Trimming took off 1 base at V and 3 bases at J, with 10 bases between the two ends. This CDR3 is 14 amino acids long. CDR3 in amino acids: CASSLGGGGYEQYF. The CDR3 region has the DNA TGTGCCAGCAGTTTAGGGGGAGGAGGCTACGAGCAGTACTTC.

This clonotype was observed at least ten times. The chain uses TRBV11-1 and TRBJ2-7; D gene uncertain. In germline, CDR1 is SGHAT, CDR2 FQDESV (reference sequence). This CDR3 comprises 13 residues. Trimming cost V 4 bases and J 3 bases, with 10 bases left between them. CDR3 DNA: TGTGCCAGCAGCTCTCAGACTCACTACGAGCAGTACTTC. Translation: CASSSQTHYEQYF. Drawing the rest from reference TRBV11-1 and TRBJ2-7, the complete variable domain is EAEVAQSPRYKITEKSQAVAFWCDPISGHATLYWYRQILGQGPELLVQFQDESVVDDSQLPKDRFSAERLKGVDSTLKIQPAELGDSAMYLCASSSQTHYEQYFGPGTRLTVT.

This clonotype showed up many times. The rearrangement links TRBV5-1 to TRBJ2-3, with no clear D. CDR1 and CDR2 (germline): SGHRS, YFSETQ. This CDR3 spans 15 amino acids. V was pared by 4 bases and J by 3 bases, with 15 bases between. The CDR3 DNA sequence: TGCGCCAGCAGCCCCGATGAGAGATCGACAGATACGCAGTATTTT. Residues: CASSPDERSTDTQYF.

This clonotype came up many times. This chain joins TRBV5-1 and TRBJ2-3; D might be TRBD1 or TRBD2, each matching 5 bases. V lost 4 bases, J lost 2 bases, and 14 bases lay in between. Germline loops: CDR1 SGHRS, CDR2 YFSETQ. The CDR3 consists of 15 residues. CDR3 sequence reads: CASSIGDGFTDTQYF. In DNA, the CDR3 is TGCGCCAGCAGCATCGGGGACGGATTCACAGATACGCAGTATTTT.

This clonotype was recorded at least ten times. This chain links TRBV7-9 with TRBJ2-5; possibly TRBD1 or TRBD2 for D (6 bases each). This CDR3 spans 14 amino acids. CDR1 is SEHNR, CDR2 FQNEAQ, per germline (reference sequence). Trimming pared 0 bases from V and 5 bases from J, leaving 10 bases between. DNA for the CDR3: TGTGCCAGCAGCTTAGCGGGGGGCGGCGAGACCCAGTACTTC. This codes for CASSLAGGGETQYF.

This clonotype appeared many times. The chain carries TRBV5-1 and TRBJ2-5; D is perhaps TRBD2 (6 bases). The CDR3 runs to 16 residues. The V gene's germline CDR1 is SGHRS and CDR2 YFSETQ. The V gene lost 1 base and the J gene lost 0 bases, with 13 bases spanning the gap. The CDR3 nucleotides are TGCGCCAGCAGCTTGAATGGCGGAGGGTACCAAGAGACCCAGTACTTC. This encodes CASSLNGGGYQETQYF.

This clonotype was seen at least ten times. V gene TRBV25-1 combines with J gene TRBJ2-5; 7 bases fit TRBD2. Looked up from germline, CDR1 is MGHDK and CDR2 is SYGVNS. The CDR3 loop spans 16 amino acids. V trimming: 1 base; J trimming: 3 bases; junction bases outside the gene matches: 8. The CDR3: CASSELSGTYEETQYF. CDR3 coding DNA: TGTGCCAGCAGTGAATTAAGCGGGACTTACGAAGAGACCCAGTACTTC.

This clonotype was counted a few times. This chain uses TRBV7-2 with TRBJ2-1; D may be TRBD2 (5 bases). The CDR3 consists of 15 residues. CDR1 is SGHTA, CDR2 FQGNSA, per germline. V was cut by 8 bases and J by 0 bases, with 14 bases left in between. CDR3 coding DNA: TGTGCCAGCCAGCAGGCTGGGAGCTCCTACAATGAGCAGTTCTTC. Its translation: CASQQAGSSYNEQFF.

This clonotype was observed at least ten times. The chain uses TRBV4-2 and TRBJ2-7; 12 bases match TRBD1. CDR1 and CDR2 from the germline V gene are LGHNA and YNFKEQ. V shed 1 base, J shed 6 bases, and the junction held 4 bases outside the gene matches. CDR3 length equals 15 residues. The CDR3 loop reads CASSQVGTGGPEQYF. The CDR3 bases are TGTGCCAGCAGCCAAGTGGGGACAGGGGGCCCCGAGCAGTACTTC.

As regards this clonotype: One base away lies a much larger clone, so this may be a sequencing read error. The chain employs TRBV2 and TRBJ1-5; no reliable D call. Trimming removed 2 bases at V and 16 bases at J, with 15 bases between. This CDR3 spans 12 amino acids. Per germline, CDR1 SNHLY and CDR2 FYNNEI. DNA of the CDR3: TGTGCCAGCAGTGAAAGAGGGCCGGATTACCATTTT. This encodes CASSERGPDYHF.

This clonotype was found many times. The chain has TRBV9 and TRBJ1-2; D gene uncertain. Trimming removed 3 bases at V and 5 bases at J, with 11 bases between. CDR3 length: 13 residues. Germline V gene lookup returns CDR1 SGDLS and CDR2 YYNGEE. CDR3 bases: TGTGCCAGCAGCGCCGAAAACCCGTATGGCTACACCTTC. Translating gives CASSAENPYGYTF.

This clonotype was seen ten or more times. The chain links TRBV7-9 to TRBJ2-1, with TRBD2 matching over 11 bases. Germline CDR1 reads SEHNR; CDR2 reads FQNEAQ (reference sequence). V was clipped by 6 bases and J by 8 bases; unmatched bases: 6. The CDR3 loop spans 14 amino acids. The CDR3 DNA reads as TGTGCCAGCAGTCCCGGGACTAGCGGTTATGAGCAGTTCTTC. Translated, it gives CASSPGTSGYEQFF.

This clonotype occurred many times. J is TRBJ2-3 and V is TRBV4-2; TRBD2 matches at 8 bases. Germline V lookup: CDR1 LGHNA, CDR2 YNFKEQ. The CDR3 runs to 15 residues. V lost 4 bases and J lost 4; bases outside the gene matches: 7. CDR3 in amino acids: CASSPERGSSDTQYF. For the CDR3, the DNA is TGTGCCAGCAGCCCCGAGCGGGGGTCCTCAGATACGCAGTATTTT.

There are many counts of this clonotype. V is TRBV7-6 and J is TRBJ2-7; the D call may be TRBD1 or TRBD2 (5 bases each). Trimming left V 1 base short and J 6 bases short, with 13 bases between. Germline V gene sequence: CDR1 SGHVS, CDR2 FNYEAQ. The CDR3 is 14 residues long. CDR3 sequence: CASSLGGSGSEQYF. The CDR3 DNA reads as TGTGCCAGCAGCTTAGGGGGGTCGGGGTCCGAGCAGTACTTC.

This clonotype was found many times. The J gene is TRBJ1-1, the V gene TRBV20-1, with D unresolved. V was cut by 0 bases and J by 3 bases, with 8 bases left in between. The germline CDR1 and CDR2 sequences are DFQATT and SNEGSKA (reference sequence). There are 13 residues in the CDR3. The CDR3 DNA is TGCAGTGCTAGAGAAGACTTTTACACTGAAGCTTTCTTT. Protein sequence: CSAREDFYTEAFF.

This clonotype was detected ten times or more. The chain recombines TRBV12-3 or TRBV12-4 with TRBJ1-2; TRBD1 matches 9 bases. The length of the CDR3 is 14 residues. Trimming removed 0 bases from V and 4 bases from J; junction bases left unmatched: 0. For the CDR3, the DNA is TGTGCCAGCAGTTTAGCGACAGGGGGCTATGGCTACACCTTC. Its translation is CASSLATGGYGYTF.

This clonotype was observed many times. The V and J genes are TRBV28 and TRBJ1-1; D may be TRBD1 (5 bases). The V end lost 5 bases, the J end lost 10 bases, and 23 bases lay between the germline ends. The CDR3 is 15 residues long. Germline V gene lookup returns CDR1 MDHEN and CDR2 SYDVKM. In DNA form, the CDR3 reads TGTGCCAGCAGTCCACCAACGGGTTCCCCTCAGGGAGCTTTCTTT. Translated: CASSPPTGSPQGAFF.